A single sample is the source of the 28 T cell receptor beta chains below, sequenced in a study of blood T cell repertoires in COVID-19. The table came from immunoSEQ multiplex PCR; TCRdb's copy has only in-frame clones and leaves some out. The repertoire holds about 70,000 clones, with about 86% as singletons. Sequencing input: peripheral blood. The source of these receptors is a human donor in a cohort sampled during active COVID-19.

Here the CDR3 reads CSVRTGPEAFF. Here the CDR3 DNA reads TGCAGCGTTCGAACAGGGCCTGAAGCTTTCTTT. The chain recombines TRBV29-1 with TRBJ1-1, with a possible D match to TRBD1 (6 bases). CDR1 is SQVTM, CDR2 ANQGSEA, per germline. This CDR3 region has 11 residues. V was shortened by 5 bases and J by 6 bases, with 10 bases between the two germline ends.

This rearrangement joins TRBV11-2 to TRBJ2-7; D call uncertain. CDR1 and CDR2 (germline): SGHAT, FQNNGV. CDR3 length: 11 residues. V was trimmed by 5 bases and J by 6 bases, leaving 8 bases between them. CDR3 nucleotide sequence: TGTGCCAGCAGCCTATCACTCGAGCAGTACTTC. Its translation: CASSLSLEQYF.

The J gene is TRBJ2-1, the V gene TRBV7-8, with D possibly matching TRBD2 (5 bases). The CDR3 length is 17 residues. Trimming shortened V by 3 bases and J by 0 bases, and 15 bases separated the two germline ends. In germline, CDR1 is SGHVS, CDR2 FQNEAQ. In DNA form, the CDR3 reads TGTGCCAGCAGCTTGAGGTCTCTAGCTGTCTCCTACAATGAGCAGTTCTTC. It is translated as CASSLRSLAVSYNEQFF.

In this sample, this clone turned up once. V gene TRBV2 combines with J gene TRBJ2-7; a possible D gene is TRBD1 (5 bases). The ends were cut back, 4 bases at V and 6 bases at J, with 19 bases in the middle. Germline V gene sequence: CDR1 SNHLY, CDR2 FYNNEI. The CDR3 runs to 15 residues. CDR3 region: CASSAPGQGVTEQYF. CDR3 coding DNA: TGTGCCAGCAGTGCCCCGGGCCAAGGGGTTACCGAGCAGTACTTC.

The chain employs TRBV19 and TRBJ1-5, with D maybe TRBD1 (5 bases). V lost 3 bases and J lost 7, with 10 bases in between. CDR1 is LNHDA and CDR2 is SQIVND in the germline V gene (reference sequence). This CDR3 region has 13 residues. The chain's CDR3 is CASSMTTAQPQHF. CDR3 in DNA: TGTGCCAGTAGTATGACGACAGCGCAGCCCCAGCATTTT.

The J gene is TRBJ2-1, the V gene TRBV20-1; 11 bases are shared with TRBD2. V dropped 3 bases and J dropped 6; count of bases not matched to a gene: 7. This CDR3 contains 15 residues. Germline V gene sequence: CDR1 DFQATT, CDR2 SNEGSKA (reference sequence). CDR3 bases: TGCAGTGCTAGTGCCCGTAGCGGGGGGGCCAATGAGCAGTTCTTC. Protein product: CSASARSGGANEQFF.

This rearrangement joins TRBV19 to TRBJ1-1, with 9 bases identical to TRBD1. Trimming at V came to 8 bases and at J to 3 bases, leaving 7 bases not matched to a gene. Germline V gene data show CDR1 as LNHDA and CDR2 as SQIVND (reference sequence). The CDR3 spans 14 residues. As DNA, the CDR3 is TGTGCCAGTGCCGGGACAGGGTTGTACACTGAAGCTTTCTTT. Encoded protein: CASAGTGLYTEAFF.

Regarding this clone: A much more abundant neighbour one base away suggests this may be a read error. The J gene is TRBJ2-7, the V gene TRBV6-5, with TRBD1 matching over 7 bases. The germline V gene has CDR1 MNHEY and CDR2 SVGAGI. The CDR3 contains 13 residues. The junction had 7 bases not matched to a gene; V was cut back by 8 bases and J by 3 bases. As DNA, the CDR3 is TGTGCCAGCGGCCCCGGGACAGACTACGAGCAGTACTTC. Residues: CASGPGTDYEQYF.

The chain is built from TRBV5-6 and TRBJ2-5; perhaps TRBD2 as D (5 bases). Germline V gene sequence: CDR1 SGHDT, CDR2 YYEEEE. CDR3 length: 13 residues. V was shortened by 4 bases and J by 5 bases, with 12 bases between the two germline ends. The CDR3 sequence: CASSTTTGETQYF. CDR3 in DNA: TGTGCCAGCAGCACAACCACGGGGGAGACCCAGTACTTC.

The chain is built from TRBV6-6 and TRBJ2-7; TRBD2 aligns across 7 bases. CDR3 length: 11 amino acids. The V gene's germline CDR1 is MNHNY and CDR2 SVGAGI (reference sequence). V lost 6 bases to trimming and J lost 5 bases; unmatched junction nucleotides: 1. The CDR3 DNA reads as TGTGCCAGCAGGGGAGGGCACGAGCAGTACTTC. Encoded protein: CASRGGHEQYF.

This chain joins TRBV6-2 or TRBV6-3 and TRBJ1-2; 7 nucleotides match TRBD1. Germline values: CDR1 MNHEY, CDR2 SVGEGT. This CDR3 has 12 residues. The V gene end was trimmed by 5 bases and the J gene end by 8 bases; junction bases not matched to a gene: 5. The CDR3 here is CASSTGTVGYTF. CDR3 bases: TGTGCCAGCAGTACCGGGACAGTCGGCTACACCTTC.

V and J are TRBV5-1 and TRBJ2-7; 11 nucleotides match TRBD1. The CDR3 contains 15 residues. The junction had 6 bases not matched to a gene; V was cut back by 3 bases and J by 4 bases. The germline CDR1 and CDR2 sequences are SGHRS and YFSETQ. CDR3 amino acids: CASSWGGQGAYEQYF. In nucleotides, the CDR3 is TGCGCCAGCAGCTGGGGTGGACAGGGGGCTTACGAGCAGTACTTC.

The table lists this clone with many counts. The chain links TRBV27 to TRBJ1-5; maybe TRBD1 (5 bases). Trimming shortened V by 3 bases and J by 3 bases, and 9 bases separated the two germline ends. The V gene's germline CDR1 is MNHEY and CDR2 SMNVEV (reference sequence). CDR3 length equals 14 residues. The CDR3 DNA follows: TGTGCCAGCAGTTTGGGCAGGGCCAATCAGCCCCAGCATTTT. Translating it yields CASSLGRANQPQHF.

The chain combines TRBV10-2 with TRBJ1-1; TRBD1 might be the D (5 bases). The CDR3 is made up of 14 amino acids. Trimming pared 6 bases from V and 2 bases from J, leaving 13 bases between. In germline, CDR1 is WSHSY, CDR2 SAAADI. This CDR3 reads CASRPTGPNTEAFF. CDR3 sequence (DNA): TGCGCCAGCAGGCCTACAGGCCCTAACACTGAAGCTTTCTTT.

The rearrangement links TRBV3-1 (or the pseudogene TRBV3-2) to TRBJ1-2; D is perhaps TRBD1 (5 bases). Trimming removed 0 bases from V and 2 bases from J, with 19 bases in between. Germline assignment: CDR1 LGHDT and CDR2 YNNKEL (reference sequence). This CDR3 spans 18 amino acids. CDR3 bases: TGTGCCAGCAGCCAAGATGAGCGGGGGTTACCTTTCAACTATGGCTACACCTTC. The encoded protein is CASSQDERGLPFNYGYTF.

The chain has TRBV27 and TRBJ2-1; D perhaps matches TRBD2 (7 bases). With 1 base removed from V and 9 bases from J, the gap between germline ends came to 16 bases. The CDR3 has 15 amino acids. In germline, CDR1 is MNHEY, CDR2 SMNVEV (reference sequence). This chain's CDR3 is CASSLLGGGGGEQFF. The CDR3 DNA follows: TGTGCCAGCAGTTTATTGGGCGGGGGCGGCGGTGAGCAGTTCTTC.

The CDR3 DNA follows: TGCAGCGTTGTCGGGGCGGGGGCCTCCGAGACCCAGTACTTC. This sequence encodes CSVVGAGASETQYF. The chain joins TRBV29-1 to TRBJ2-5; D perhaps matches TRBD2 (7 bases). Germline lookup yields CDR1 SQVTM and CDR2 ANQGSEA. V gave up 4 bases and J gave up 5 bases, with 17 bases separating them. This CDR3 comprises 14 residues.

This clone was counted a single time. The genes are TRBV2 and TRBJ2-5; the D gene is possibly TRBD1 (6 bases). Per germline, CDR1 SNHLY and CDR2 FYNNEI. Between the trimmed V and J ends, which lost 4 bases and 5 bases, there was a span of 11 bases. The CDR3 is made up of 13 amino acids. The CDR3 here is CASSVSGVETQYF. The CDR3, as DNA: TGTGCCAGCAGTGTATCAGGGGTCGAGACCCAGTACTTC.

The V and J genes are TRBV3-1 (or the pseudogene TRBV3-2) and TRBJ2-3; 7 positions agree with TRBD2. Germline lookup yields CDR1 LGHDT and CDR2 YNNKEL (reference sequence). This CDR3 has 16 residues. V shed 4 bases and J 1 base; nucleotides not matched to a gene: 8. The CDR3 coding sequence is TGTGCCAGCAGCCGCAGCGGGACCATACGCACAGATACGCAGTATTTT. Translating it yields CASSRSGTIRTDTQYF.

The CDR3 loop reads CASSVGFAGLADNTGELFF. The CDR3 region has the DNA TGTGCCAGCAGCGTAGGCTTTGCGGGGCTAGCGGATAACACCGGGGAGCTGTTTTTT. This sequence joins TRBV9 and TRBJ2-2; 7 bases are shared with TRBD2. CDR1 and CDR2 from the germline V gene are SGDLS and YYNGEE. The J segment lost 2 bases and the V segment lost 0 bases, leaving 13 bases of the junction unmatched. The CDR3 runs to 19 residues.

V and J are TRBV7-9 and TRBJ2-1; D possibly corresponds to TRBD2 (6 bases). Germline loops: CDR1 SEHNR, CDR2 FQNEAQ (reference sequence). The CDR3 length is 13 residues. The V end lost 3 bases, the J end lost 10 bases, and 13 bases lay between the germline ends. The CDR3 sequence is CASSFLGGGEQFF. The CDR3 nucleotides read TGTGCCAGCAGCTTTTTGGGGGGTGGGGAGCAGTTCTTC. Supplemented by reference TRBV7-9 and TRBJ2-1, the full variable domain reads DTGVSQNPRHKITKRGQNVTFRCDPISEHNRLYWYRQTLGQGPEFLTYFQNEAQLEKSRLLSDRFSAERPKGSFSTLEIQRTEQGDSAMYLCASSFLGGGEQFFGPGTRLTVL.

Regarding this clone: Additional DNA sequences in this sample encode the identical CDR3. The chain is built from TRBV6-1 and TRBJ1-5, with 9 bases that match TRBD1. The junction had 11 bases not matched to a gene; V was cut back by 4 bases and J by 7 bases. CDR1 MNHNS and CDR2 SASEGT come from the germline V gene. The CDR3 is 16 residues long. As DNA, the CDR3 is TGTGCCAGCAGTGGGGGACGGGGACAGGGTCGACAGCCCCAGCATTTT. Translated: CASSGGRGQGRQPQHF.

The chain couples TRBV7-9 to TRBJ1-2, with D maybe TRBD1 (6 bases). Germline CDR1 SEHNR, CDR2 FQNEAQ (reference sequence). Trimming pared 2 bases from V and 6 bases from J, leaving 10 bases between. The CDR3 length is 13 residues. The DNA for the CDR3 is TGTGCCAGCAGCTTAATGGGGGCTAATGGCTACACCTTC. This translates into CASSLMGANGYTF.

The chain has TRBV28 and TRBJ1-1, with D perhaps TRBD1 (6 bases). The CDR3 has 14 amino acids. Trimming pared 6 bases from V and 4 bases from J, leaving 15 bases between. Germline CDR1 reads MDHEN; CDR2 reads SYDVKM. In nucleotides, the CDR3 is TGTGCCAGCAGGGCCCCCGGGGGGCTCACTGAAGCTTTCTTT. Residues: CASRAPGGLTEAFF.

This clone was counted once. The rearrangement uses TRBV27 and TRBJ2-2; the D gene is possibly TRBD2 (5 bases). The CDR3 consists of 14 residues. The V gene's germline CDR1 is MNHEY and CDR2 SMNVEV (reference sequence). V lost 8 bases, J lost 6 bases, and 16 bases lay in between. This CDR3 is CASSTGMYAGELFF. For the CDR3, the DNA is TGTGCCAGCTCTACGGGGATGTATGCCGGGGAGCTGTTTTTT.

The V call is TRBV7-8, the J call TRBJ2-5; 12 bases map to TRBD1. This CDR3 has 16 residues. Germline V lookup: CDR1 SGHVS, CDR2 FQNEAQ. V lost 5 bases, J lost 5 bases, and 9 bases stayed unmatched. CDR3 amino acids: CASSPTGTGGRETQYF. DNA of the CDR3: TGTGCCAGCAGCCCCACCGGGACAGGGGGCCGGGAGACCCAGTACTTC.

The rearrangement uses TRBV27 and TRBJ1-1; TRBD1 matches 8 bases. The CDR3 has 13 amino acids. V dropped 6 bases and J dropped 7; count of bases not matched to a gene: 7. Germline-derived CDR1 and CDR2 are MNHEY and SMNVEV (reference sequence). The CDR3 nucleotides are TGTGCCAGCAGACAGACAGGGGCGTATGAAGCTTTCTTT. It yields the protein CASRQTGAYEAFF.

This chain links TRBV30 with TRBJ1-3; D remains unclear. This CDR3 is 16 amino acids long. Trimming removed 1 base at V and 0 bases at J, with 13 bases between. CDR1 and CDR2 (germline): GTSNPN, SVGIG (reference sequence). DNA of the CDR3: TGTGCCTGGAGTGCTACCCCAACCCACTCTGGAAACACCATATATTTT. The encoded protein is CAWSATPTHSGNTIYF. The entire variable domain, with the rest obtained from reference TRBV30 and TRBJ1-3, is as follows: SQTIHQWPATLVQPVGSPLSLECTVEGTSNPNLYWYRQAAGRGLQLLFYSVGIGQISSEVPQNLSASRPQDRQFILSSKKLLLSDSGFYLCAWSATPTHSGNTIYFGEGSWLTVV.